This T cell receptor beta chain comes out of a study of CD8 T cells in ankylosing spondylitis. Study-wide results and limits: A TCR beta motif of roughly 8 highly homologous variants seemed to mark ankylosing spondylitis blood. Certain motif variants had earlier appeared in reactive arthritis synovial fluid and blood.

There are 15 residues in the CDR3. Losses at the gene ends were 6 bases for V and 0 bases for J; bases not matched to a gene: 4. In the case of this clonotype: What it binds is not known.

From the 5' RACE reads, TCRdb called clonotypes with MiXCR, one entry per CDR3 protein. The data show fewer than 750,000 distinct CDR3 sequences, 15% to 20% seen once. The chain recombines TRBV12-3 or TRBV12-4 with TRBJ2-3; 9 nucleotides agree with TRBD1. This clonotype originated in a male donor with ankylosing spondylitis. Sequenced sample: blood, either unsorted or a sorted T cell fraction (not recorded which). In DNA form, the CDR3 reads TGTGCCAGCAGGCGGACAGGGGCTAGCACAGATACGCAGTATTTT. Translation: CASRRTGASTDTQYF.